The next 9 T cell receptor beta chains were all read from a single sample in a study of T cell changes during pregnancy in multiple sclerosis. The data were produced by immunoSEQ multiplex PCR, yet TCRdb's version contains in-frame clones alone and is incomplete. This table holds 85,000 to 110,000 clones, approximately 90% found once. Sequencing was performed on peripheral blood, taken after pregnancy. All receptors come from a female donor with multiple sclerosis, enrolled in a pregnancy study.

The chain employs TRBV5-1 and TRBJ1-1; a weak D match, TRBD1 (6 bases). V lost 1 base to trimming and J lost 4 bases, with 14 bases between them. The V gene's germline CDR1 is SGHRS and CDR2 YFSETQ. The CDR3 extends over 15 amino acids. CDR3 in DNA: TGCGCCAGCAGCTTGTCCAGCCGAGGGGGCACTGAAGCTTTCTTT. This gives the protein CASSLSSRGGTEAFF.

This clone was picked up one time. The CDR3 loop reads CASSLGGQGGNTIYF. CDR3 nucleotide sequence: TGTGCCAGCAGCTTGGGTGGACAGGGGGGAAACACCATATATTTT. This chain connects TRBV5-4 to TRBJ1-3, with 9 bases matching TRBD1. Per germline, CDR1 SGHNT and CDR2 YYREEE (reference sequence). Trimming at V came to 0 bases and at J to 4 bases, leaving 2 bases not matched to a gene. This CDR3 has 15 residues.

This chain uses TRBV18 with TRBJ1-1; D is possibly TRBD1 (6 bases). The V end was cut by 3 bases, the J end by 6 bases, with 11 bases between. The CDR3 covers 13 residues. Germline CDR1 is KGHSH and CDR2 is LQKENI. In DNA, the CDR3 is TGTGCCAGCTCACCCATGGCAGGGGCTGAAGCTTTCTTT. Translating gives CASSPMAGAEAFF. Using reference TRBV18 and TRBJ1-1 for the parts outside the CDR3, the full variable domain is NAGVMQNPRHLVRRRGQEARLRCSPMKGHSHVYWYRQLPEEGLKFMVYLQKENIIDESGMPKERFSAEFPKEGPSILRIQQVVRGDSAAYFCASSPMAGAEAFFGQGTRLTVV.

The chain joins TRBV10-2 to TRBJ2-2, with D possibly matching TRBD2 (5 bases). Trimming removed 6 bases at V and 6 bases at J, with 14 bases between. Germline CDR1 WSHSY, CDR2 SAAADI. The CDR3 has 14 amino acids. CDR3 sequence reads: CASRTQLGPGELFF. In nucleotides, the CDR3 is TGCGCCAGCAGGACACAACTAGGTCCCGGGGAGCTGTTTTTT.

CDR3 DNA sequence: TGTGCCAGCAGTTTCTTCCGACAGGGTAGGACCTACGAGCAGTACTTC. Residues: CASSFFRQGRTYEQYF. The gene calls are TRBV28 and TRBJ2-7; TRBD1 matches 7 bases. Germline loops: CDR1 MDHEN, CDR2 SYDVKM. This CDR3 is 16 amino acids long. J was trimmed by 2 bases and V by 3 bases; bases with no gene match: 10.

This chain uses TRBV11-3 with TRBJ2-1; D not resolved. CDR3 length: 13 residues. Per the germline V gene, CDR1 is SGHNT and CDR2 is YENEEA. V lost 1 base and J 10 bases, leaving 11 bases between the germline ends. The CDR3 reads CASSLVLEEEQFF. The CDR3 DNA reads TGTGCCAGCAGCTTAGTTTTAGAAGAAGAGCAGTTCTTC.

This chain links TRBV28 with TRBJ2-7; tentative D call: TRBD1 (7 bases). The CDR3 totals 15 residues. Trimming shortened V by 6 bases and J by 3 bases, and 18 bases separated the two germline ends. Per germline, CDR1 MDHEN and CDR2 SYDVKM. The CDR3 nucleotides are TGTGCCAGCAGCCCTTACAGGGGAGGCGACTACGAGCAGTACTTC. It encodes CASSPYRGGDYEQYF.

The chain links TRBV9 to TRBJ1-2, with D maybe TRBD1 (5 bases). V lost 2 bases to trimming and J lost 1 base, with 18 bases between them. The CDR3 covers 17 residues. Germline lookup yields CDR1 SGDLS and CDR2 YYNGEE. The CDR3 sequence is CASSVGPRGGNNYGYTF. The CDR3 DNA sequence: TGTGCCAGCAGCGTCGGGCCTAGGGGAGGAAATAACTATGGCTACACCTTC.

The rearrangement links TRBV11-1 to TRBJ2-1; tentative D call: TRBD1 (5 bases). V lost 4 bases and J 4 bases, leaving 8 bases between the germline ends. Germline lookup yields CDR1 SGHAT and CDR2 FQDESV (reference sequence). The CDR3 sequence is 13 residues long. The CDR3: CASSSRGYNEQFF. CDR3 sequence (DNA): TGTGCCAGCAGCTCAAGGGGATACAATGAGCAGTTCTTC. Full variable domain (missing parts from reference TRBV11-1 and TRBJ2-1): EAEVAQSPRYKITEKSQAVAFWCDPISGHATLYWYRQILGQGPELLVQFQDESVVDDSQLPKDRFSAERLKGVDSTLKIQPAELGDSAMYLCASSSRGYNEQFFGPGTRLTVL.